This T cell receptor (beta chain) was sequenced in a study of T cells in Graves' hyperthyroidism and ophthalmopathy. Study background: At the time of initial diagnosis and before any treatment, peripheral blood was collected.

Amplified TCR beta CDR3 regions derived from RNA transcripts. RT-PCR in the first round (using the HTBI primer set) targeted the TCR CDR3. TCRdb processed the multiplex PCR reads anew with MiXCR; each CDR3 protein has one entry. The repertoire holds fewer than 850,000 distinct CDR3 sequences, with 15% to 20% as singletons. Germline V gives CDR1 MDHEN, CDR2 SYDVKM. With 4 bases removed from V and 5 bases from J, the gap between germline ends came to 18 bases. CDR3 length: 16 amino acids. Isolation of PBMCs was performed on around 9.8 ml fresh peripheral blood. This clonotype appeared a few times. Sequenced input: blood. The clonotype comes from a man between 45 and 60 years old with Graves' hyperthyroidism. This chain uses TRBV28 with TRBJ2-4; possibly TRBD2 for D (6 bases). The CDR3 DNA is TGTGCCAGCAGTTCTCACCCCGGGACTTTCGAAAACATTCAGTACTTC. It translates to CASSSHPGTFENIQYF.